This T cell receptor beta chain came from a study of early T cells in non-severe SARS-CoV-2 infection. Between the trimmed V and J ends, which lost 0 bases and 4 bases, there was a span of 15 bases. From germline, CDR1 is SGHRS and CDR2 YFSETQ. The CDR3 has 16 residues. Using its own MiXCR run on the 5' RACE reads, TCRdb lists one record per CDR3 protein. The profile covers 98,000 or so distinct CDR3 sequences, with 9.5% to 12% appearing a single time and around 4.7% taken by the ten largest. V and J are TRBV5-1 and TRBJ2-3, with D possibly TRBD1 on 7 matching bases. Sequencing input: whole blood. This sequence originates from an adult who was a healthcare worker with PCR-confirmed SARS-CoV-2 infection or an uninfected control (not recorded which). The CDR3 loop is CASSLARGQGADTQYF. The CDR3 DNA follows: TGCGCCAGCAGCTTGGCCCGGGGGCAGGGGGCAGATACGCAGTATTTT.